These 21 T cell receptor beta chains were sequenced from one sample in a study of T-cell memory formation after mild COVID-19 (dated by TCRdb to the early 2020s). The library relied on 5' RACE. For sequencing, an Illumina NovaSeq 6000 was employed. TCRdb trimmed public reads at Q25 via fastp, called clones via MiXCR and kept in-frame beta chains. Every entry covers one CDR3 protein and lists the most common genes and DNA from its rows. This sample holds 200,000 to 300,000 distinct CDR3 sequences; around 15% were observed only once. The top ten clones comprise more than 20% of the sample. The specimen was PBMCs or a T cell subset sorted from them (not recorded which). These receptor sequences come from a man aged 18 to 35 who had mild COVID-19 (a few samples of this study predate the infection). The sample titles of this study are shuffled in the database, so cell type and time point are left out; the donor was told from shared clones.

The CDR3 bases are TGCGCCAGCAGCGAGCTAAAGCGGGGGGGCACAGATACGCAGTATTTT. Protein product: CASSELKRGGTDTQYF. V usage is TRBV5-1 and J usage is TRBJ2-3; 9 nucleotides align to TRBD2. The ends lost 4 bases at V and 1 base at J; junction bases unmatched: 7. Germline V gives CDR1 SGHRS, CDR2 YFSETQ. The CDR3 extends over 16 amino acids.

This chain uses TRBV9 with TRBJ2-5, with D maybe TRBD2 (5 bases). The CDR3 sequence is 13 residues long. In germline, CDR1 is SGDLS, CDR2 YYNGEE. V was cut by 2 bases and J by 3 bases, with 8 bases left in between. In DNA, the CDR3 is TGTGCCAGCAGCGTGCACGGGGAAGAGACCCAGTACTTC. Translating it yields CASSVHGEETQYF.

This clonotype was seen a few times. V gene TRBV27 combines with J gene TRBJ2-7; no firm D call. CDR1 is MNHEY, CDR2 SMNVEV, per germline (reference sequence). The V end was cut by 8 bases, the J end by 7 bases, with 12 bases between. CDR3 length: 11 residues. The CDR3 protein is CASGNLGEQYF. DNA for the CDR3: TGTGCCAGCGGAAACCTGGGGGAGCAGTACTTC.

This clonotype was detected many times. DNA for the CDR3: TGCAGCGTTGAAGTGATTGGACAGGGGCCAAATGATGAGCAGTTCTTC. Translating it yields CSVEVIGQGPNDEQFF. The chain has TRBV29-1 and TRBJ2-1; the match to TRBD1 covers 9 bases. V was clipped by 1 base and J by 8 bases; unmatched bases: 12. Germline V gives CDR1 SQVTM, CDR2 ANQGSEA. The CDR3 length is 16 residues.

In DNA form, the CDR3 reads TGTGCCAGCAGCTCAGGACAGGGGGCCATGAACACTGAAGCTTTCTTT. Its translation is CASSSGQGAMNTEAFF. The chain links TRBV5-4 to TRBJ1-1, with 11 bases matching TRBD1. The CDR3 extends over 16 amino acids. Trimming took 3 bases from V and 0 from J; bases not matched to a gene: 4. Germline assignment: CDR1 SGHNT and CDR2 YYREEE (reference sequence). Full variable domain (outside the CDR3, taken from reference TRBV5-4 and TRBJ1-1): ETGVTQSPTHLIKTRGQQVTLRCSSQSGHNTVSWYQQALGQGPQFIFQYYREEENGRGNFPPRFSGLQFPNYSSELNVNALELDDSALYLCASSSGQGAMNTEAFFGQGTRLTVV.

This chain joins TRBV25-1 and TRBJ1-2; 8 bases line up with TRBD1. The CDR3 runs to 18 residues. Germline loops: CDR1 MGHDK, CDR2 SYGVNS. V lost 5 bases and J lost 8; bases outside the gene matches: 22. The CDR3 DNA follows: TGTGCCAGCAGTCCGGTAGTCGGCTCCGACAGGGGATCACTCGGCTACACCTTC. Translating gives CASSPVVGSDRGSLGYTF.

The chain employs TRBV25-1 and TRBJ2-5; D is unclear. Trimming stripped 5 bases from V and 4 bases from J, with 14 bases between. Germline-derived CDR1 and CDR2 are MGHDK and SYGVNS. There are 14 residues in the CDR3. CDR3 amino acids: CASSPLQDGETQYF. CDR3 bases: TGTGCCAGCAGTCCCCTCCAGGATGGAGAGACCCAGTACTTC. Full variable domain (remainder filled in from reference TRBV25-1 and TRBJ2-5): EADIYQTPRYLVIGTGKKITLECSQTMGHDKMYWYQQDPGMELHLIHYSYGVNSTEKGDLSSESTVSRIRTEHFPLTLESARPSHTSQYLCASSPLQDGETQYFGPGTRLLVL.

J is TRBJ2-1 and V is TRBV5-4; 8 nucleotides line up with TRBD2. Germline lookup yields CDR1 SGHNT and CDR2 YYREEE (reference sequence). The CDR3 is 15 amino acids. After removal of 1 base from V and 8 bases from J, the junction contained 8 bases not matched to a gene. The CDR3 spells CASSLYAGGEDEQFF. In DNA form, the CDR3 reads TGTGCCAGCAGCTTGTATGCGGGGGGTGAGGATGAGCAGTTCTTC.

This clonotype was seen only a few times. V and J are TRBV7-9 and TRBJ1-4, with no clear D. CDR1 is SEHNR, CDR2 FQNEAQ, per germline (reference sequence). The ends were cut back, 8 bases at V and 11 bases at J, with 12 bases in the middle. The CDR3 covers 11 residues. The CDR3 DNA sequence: TGTGCCAGCTCCCTAGGCGGCAAACTGTTTTTT. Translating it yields CASSLGGKLFF.

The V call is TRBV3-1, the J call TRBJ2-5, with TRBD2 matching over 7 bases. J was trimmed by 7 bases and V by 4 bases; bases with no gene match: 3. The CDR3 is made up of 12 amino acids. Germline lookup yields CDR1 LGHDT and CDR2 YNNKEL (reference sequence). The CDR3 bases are TGTGCCAGCAGCCGAATAGCGGGGACCCAGTACTTC. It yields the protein CASSRIAGTQYF.

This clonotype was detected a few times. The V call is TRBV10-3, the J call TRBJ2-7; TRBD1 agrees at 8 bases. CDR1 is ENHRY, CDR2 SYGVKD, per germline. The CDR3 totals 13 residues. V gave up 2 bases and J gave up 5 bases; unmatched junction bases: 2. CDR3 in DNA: TGTGCCATCAGTGAGAGGGGACAGGACGAGCAGTACGTC. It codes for CAISERGQDEQYV.

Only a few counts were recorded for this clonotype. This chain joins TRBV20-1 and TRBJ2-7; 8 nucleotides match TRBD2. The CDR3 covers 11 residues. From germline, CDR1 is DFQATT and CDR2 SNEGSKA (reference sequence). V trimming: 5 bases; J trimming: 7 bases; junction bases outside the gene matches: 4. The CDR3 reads CSAARGGEQYF. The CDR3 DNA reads TGCAGTGCTGCCCGGGGGGGGGAGCAGTACTTC.

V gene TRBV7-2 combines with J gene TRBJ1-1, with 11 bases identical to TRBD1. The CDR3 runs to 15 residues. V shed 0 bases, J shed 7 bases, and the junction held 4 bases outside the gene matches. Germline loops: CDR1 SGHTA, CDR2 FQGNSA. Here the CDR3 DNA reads TGTGCCAGCAGCTTAGCGGGACAGGGGGGCGGTGAAGCTTTCTTT. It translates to CASSLAGQGGGEAFF.

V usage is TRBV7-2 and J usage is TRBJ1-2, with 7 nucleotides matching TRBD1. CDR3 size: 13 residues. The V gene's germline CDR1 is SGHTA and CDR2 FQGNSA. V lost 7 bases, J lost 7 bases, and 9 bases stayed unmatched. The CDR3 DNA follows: TGTGCCAGCACCCCGACAGGGCTGAGTGGCTACACCTTC. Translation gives CASTPTGLSGYTF. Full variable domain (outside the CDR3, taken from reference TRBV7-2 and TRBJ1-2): GAGVSQSPSNKVTEKGKDVELRCDPISGHTALYWYRQSLGQGLEFLIYFQGNSAPDKSGLPSDRFSAERTGGSVSTLTIQRTQQEDSAVYLCASTPTGLSGYTFGSGTRLTVV.

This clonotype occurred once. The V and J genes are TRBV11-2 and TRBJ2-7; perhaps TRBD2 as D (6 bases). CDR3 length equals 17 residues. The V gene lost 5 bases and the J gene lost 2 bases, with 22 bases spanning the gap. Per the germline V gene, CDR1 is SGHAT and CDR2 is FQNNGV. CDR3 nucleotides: TGTGCCAGCAGCCCCTTGGGGGGTTTTGGGGTAACCTACGAGCAGTACTTC. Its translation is CASSPLGGFGVTYEQYF. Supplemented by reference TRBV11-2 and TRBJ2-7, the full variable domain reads EAGVAQSPRYKIIEKRQSVAFWCNPISGHATLYWYQQILGQGPKLLIQFQNNGVVDDSQLPKDRFSAERLKGVDSTLKIQPAKLEDSAVYLCASSPLGGFGVTYEQYFGPGTRLTVT.

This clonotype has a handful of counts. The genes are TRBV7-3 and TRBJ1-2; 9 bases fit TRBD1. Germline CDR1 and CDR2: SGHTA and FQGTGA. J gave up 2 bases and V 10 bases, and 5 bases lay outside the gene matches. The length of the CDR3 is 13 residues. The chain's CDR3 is CANRTGVNYGYTF. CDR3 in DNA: TGTGCCAACAGGACAGGGGTGAACTATGGCTACACCTTC.

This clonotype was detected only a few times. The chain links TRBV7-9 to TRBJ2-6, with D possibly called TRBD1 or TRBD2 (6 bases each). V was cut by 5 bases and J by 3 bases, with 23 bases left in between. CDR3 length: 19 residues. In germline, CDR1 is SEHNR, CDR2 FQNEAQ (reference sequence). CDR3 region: CASSPGWGASVGGANVLTF. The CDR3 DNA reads TGTGCCAGCAGCCCGGGGTGGGGGGCATCTGTTGGTGGGGCCAACGTCCTGACTTTC.

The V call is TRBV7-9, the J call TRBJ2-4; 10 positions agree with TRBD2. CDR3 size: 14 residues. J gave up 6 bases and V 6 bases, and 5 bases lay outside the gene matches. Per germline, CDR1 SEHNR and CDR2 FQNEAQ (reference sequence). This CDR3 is CASSPTSGTNIQYF. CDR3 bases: TGTGCCAGCAGTCCCACTAGCGGGACAAACATTCAGTACTTC. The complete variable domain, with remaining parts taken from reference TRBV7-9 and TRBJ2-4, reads DTGVSQNPRHKITKRGQNVTFRCDPISEHNRLYWYRQTLGQGPEFLTYFQNEAQLEKSRLLSDRFSAERPKGSFSTLEIQRTEQGDSAMYLCASSPTSGTNIQYFGAGTRLSVL.

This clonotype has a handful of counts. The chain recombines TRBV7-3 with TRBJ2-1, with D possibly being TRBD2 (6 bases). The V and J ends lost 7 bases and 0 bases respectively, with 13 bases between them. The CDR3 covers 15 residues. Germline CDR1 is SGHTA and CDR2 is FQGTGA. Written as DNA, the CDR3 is TGTGCCAGCACCTCCGTGGGGGGCTCCTACAATGAGCAGTTCTTC. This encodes CASTSVGGSYNEQFF.

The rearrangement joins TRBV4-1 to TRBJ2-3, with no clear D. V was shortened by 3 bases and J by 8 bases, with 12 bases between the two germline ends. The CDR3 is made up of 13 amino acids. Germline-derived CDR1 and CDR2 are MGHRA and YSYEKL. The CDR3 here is CASSHPGFLTQYF. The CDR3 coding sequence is TGCGCCAGCAGCCATCCAGGTTTTCTTACGCAGTATTTT.

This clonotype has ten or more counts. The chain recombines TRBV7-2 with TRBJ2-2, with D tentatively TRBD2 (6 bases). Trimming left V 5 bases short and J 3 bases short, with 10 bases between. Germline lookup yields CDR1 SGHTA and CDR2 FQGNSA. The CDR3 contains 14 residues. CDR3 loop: CASSNRRDTGELFF. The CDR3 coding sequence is TGTGCCAGCAGCAATCGGAGGGACACCGGGGAGCTGTTTTTT.